The entry below gives a single T cell receptor beta chain sequence along with its context. This sample stems from a study of blood T cell repertoires in COVID-19. Background on the study: Donors in the United States, Italy and Spain gave samples during acute or convalescent COVID-19. T cells, B-cell-depleted T cells, or PBMCs supplied cDNA or gDNA.

Original methodology: Amplification of reference gene primers provided the estimated nucleated cell counts. TCRdb's table, derived via immunoSEQ multiplex PCR, lists solely in-frame clones and lacks some. Clone size and the V and J calls come from that table; the DNA yielded D and trimming. The profile covers tens of thousands of clones, with approximately 86% appearing a single time and approximately 15% taken by the ten largest. The junction had 9 bases not matched to a gene; V was cut back by 6 bases and J by 6 bases. Germline lookup yields CDR1 SQVTM and CDR2 ANQGSEA. The CDR3 runs to 13 residues.

The clonotype was recovered from a male donor with acute or convalescent COVID-19. V is TRBV29-1 and J is TRBJ1-2, with TRBD1 matching 8 bases. Material for sequencing was peripheral blood. CDR3 loop: CSVNPAGGNGYTF. Here the CDR3 DNA reads TGCAGCGTCAACCCCGCAGGGGGCAATGGCTACACCTTC.